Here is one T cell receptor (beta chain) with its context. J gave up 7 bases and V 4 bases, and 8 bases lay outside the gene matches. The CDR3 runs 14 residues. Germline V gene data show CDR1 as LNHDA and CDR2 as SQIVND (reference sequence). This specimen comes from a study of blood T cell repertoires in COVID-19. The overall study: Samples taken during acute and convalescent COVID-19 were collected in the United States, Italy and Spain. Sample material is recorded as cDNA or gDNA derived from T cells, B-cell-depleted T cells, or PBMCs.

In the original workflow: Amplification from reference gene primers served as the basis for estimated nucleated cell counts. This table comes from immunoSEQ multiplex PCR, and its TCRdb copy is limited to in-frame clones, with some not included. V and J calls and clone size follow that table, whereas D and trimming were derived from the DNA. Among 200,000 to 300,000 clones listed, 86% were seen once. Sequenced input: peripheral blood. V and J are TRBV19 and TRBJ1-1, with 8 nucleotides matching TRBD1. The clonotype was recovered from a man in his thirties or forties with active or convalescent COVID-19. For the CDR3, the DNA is TGTGCCAGTAGTACATGGACAGGGAGATTTGAAGCTTTCTTT. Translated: CASSTWTGRFEAFF.